This TCR beta chain comes out of a study of early T cells in non-severe SARS-CoV-2 infection. Study-level background: Unpaired chains resulted from sequencing bulk RNA of unsorted whole blood.

Each single cDNA molecule received a unique molecular identifier. TCRdb re-called the 5' RACE reads through MiXCR, storing one row per CDR3 protein. Among 60,000 to 90,000 distinct CDR3 sequences, roughly 9.4% were seen once, and the ten largest hold 4.5% to 5%. The sample holds a few counts of this clonotype. Its antigen is not known. Points from the study as a whole: VDJdb-based annotation leaned toward anti-spike CD8 responses and missed private and CD4 specificities.

V dropped 1 base and J dropped 2 bases, with 12 bases sitting between them. CDR1 and CDR2 (germline): SGHNT, YYREEE (reference sequence). The CDR3 totals 15 residues. This sequence joins TRBV5-4 and TRBJ2-5; D call uncertain. The receptor's source is an adult who was a healthcare worker with PCR-confirmed SARS-CoV-2 infection or an uninfected control (not recorded which). The sequencing sample was made of whole blood. In nucleotides, the CDR3 is TGTGCCAGCAGCTTGCTTGCATCAGAACAAGAGACCCAGTACTTC. Its protein product is CASSLLASEQETQYF.